These 29 T cell receptor beta chains share one sample of origin, sequenced in a study of molecular identifiers for immune sequencing clone quantification. TCRdb analysed the PCR reads with MiXCR anew, one entry per CDR3 protein. The sample consists of thousands of distinct CDR3 sequences, roughly a third of them appearing once. What was sequenced was naive CD8+ T cells from blood, with Jurkat cell RNA spiked in. Specified subset: FACS-sorted CD8+CD4-CCR7+CD45RA+ naive T cells. All receptors derive from a human donor in good health. Some libraries in this study had Jurkat cell RNA spiked in.

This clonotype was picked up a small number of times. The V and J genes are TRBV6-5 and TRBJ1-2; the D gene is possibly TRBD1 (6 bases). Germline loops: CDR1 MNHEY, CDR2 SVGAGI. The CDR3 runs to 15 residues. Trimming removed 6 bases at V and 2 bases at J, with 16 bases between. CDR3 protein: CASRPDRRHNYGYTF. In DNA form, the CDR3 reads TGTGCCAGCAGACCCGACAGGCGGCACAACTATGGCTACACCTTC.

The chain joins TRBV19 to TRBJ2-3; 7 bases agree with TRBD1. Per the germline V gene, CDR1 is LNHDA and CDR2 is SQIVND (reference sequence). The CDR3 has 14 amino acids. J was trimmed by 2 bases and V by 6 bases; bases with no gene match: 5. CDR3 protein: CASRRQGVTDTQYF. The CDR3 DNA sequence: TGTGCCAGTAGACGACAGGGTGTCACAGATACGCAGTATTTT.

Sample share makes this clonotype medium-sized. The gene calls are TRBV28 and TRBJ2-5; the D is unclear. CDR1 and CDR2 from the germline V gene are MDHEN and SYDVKM. The CDR3 is made up of 12 amino acids. V lost 3 bases, J lost 2 bases, and 4 bases lay in between. The CDR3 spells CASSLLQETQYF. For the CDR3, the DNA is TGTGCCAGCAGTTTGTTGCAAGAGACCCAGTACTTC.

This rearrangement joins TRBV4-3 to TRBJ2-7; possible D gene TRBD1, 7 bases. The ends were cut back, 4 bases at V and 1 base at J, with 14 bases in the middle. Germline CDR1 is LGHNA and CDR2 is YSLEER. This CDR3 is built from 15 residues. CDR3 amino acids: CASSPGGSGSYEQYF. The CDR3, as DNA: TGCGCCAGCAGCCCAGGGGGTAGCGGATCCTACGAGCAGTACTTC.

The chain joins TRBV7-9 to TRBJ2-7, with 10 bases identical to TRBD2. The germline V gene has CDR1 SEHNR and CDR2 FQNEAQ (reference sequence). The CDR3 runs 15 residues. Trimming at V came to 5 bases and at J to 6 bases, leaving 10 bases not matched to a gene. The CDR3 sequence: CASSTLAGVGAEQYF. In DNA, the CDR3 is TGTGCCAGCAGCACCCTAGCGGGAGTCGGGGCCGAGCAGTACTTC.

The J gene is TRBJ2-1, the V gene TRBV9; 7 nucleotides line up with TRBD1. With V trimmed by 7 bases and J by 5 bases, 3 bases remained unmatched. This CDR3 region has 12 residues. Germline V gene lookup returns CDR1 SGDLS and CDR2 YYNGEE. CDR3 protein: CASGTDNNEQFF. The CDR3 region has the DNA TGTGCCAGCGGGACAGATAACAATGAGCAGTTCTTC. Full variable domain (outside the CDR3, taken from reference TRBV9 and TRBJ2-1): DSGVTQTPKHLITATGQRVTLRCSPRSGDLSVYWYQQSLDQGLQFLIQYYNGEERAKGNILERFSAQQFPDLHSELNLSSLELGDSALYFCASGTDNNEQFFGPGTRLTVL.

The chain has TRBV27 and TRBJ2-4; D might be TRBD1 or TRBD2, each matching 5 bases. In germline, CDR1 is MNHEY, CDR2 SMNVEV (reference sequence). The V end was cut by 0 bases, the J end by 0 bases, with 12 bases between. The CDR3 is made up of 17 amino acids. The CDR3 sequence: CASSLSWGILAKNIQYF. In nucleotides, the CDR3 is TGTGCCAGCAGTTTATCGTGGGGGATCCTAGCCAAAAACATTCAGTACTTC.

This clonotype was recorded a few times. The chain employs TRBV12-3 or TRBV12-4 and TRBJ1-2, with a weak D call TRBD1 (5 bases). The CDR3 extends over 17 amino acids. V was shortened by 1 base and J by 4 bases, with 19 bases between the two germline ends. CDR3: CASSLGPGTGALYGYTF. The CDR3 DNA sequence: TGTGCCAGCAGTTTAGGACCTGGCACAGGAGCTCTCTATGGCTACACCTTC.

In the case of this clonotype: No conserved phenylalanine or tryptophan is present at the end of the CDR3, so a read error is the likely explanation. The V gene is TRBV5-3, the J gene TRBJ2-5; tentative D call: TRBD2 (5 bases). TRBV5-3 belongs to the ORF category, with a function that is uncertain. The CDR3 is 14 amino acids. Deletions cut 8 bases from V and 2 bases from J, with 16 bases between. CDR3 loop: CASSPTGIQETQYL. CDR3 DNA: TGTGCCAGCAGCCCTACCGGGATACAAGAGACCCAGTACCTC.

This clonotype was detected only a few times. This chain connects TRBV20-1 to TRBJ2-3; TRBD2 matches at 8 bases. The CDR3 runs 16 residues. V shed 3 bases and J 2 bases; nucleotides not matched to a gene: 10. Per the germline V gene, CDR1 is DFQATT and CDR2 is SNEGSKA (reference sequence). The CDR3 DNA reads TGCAGTGCTAGTAACCGAGCGGGAGCGCTCACAGATACGCAGTATTTT. Its translation: CSASNRAGALTDTQYF.

This clonotype is labeled as medium-sized. V and J are TRBV5-6 and TRBJ2-7; 12 bases line up with TRBD2. With V trimmed by 3 bases and J by 0 bases, 7 bases remained unmatched. The CDR3 totals 17 residues. CDR1 SGHDT and CDR2 YYEEEE come from the germline V gene. The CDR3 reads CASSSPGTSGYSYEQYF. As DNA, the CDR3 is TGTGCCAGCAGCTCTCCCGGGACTAGCGGGTACTCCTACGAGCAGTACTTC.

The genes are TRBV7-2 and TRBJ2-3; D remains unclear. The CDR3 is made up of 13 amino acids. Per the germline V gene, CDR1 is SGHTA and CDR2 is FQGNSA. Trimming took 2 bases from V and 10 from J, leaving 13 bases between them. In DNA, the CDR3 is TGTGCCAGCAGCTTACCACGGACCCCGCCGCAGTATTTT. Residues: CASSLPRTPPQYF.

The rearrangement joins TRBV5-6 to TRBJ1-1; D gene uncertain. V was pared by 1 base and J by 6 bases, with 7 bases between. Germline CDR1 is SGHDT and CDR2 is YYEEEE. The CDR3 totals 12 residues. The CDR3 DNA is TGTGCCAGCAGCTTGTTGGCAGCTGAAGCTTTCTTT. Translation gives CASSLLAAEAFF.

This clonotype has just a few counts. The chain links TRBV6-2 or TRBV6-3 to TRBJ2-6; a weak D match, TRBD2 (6 bases). V lost 7 bases to trimming and J lost 4 bases, with 11 bases between them. Germline V gene sequence: CDR1 MNHEY, CDR2 SVGEGT. The CDR3 sequence is 14 residues long. The DNA for the CDR3 is TGTGCCAGCAAAGGAGGAGGGGGGGCCAACGTCCTGACTTTC. Translated: CASKGGGGANVLTF.

This clonotype was recorded once. The chain combines TRBV27 with TRBJ2-4, with unresolved D. CDR1 is MNHEY and CDR2 is SMNVEV in the germline V gene (reference sequence). The CDR3 loop spans 13 amino acids. Between the trimmed V and J ends, which lost 5 bases and 3 bases, there was a span of 8 bases. CDR3 nucleotide sequence: TGTGCCAGCAGTCCCGGAGTCAAAAACATTCAGTACTTC. This translates into CASSPGVKNIQYF.

There are a few counts of this clonotype. The rearrangement joins TRBV28 to TRBJ2-2; D gene ambiguous. This CDR3 has 17 amino acids. Germline values: CDR1 MDHEN, CDR2 SYDVKM. V was cut by 1 base and J by 4 bases, with 16 bases left in between. The CDR3 protein is CASSLFPSVRGTGELFF. The CDR3 bases are TGTGCCAGCAGTTTATTCCCTAGTGTGCGCGGCACCGGGGAGCTGTTTTTT.

The chain joins TRBV7-9 to TRBJ2-3; D is unclear. This CDR3 is 12 amino acids long. With 1 base removed from V and 3 bases from J, the gap between germline ends came to 2 bases. The germline CDR1 and CDR2 sequences are SEHNR and FQNEAQ (reference sequence). CDR3 sequence: CASSLETDTQYF. CDR3 bases: TGTGCCAGCAGCTTAGAAACAGATACGCAGTATTTT.

Of note for this clonotype: A read error may produce the germline difference seen at one junction end. CDR3 residues: CASSYSRGGYSNQPEHF. The CDR3, as DNA: TGTGCCAGCAGTTACTCCCGGGGCGGCTATAGCAATCAGCCCGAGCATTTT. The rearrangement links TRBV6-6 to TRBJ1-5; D might be TRBD1 (5 bases). This CDR3 has 17 residues. The germline CDR1 and CDR2 sequences are MNHNY and SVGAGI (reference sequence).

This clonotype was seen a handful of times. The gene calls are TRBV7-9 and TRBJ1-1; D not resolved. Trimming cost V 7 bases and J 1 base, with 13 bases left between them. The germline CDR1 and CDR2 sequences are SEHNR and FQNEAQ (reference sequence). The CDR3 runs 14 residues. The CDR3 DNA follows: TGTGCCAGCACTCCCCCTTCCCCGAACACTGAAGCTTTCTTT. Translating it yields CASTPPSPNTEAFF.

J is TRBJ2-5 and V is TRBV7-2; D might be TRBD2 (5 bases). V was pared by 0 bases and J by 1 base, with 18 bases between. There are 18 residues in the CDR3. Germline-derived CDR1 and CDR2 are SGHTA and FQGNSA. The CDR3 loop is CASSLAAGVGFSQETQYF. In DNA, the CDR3 is TGTGCCAGCAGCTTAGCGGCCGGGGTTGGGTTCAGCCAAGAGACCCAGTACTTC.

The chain joins TRBV7-2 to TRBJ2-3, with a weak D call TRBD2 (7 bases). This CDR3 spans 17 amino acids. Germline V gene data show CDR1 as SGHTA and CDR2 as FQGNSA. The V end was cut by 1 base, the J end by 4 bases, with 18 bases between. The CDR3 reads CASSLGDIREAADTQYF. CDR3 in DNA: TGTGCCAGCAGCTTAGGGGACATTCGGGAGGCCGCAGATACGCAGTATTTT.

By proportion, this clonotype is medium-sized. This rearrangement joins TRBV6-5 to TRBJ2-7, with 9 nucleotides matching TRBD2. CDR3 length: 15 amino acids. Germline loops: CDR1 MNHEY, CDR2 SVGAGI. Unmatched junction bases numbered 5, after V lost 1 base and J lost 4 bases. The CDR3 DNA sequence: TGTGCCAGCAGTTACTTGGTAGCGGGAGCATACGAGCAGTACTTC. Translated, it gives CASSYLVAGAYEQYF.

To note about this clonotype: One end of the junction is discordant with germline, which a read error may explain. The chain has TRBV7-8 and TRBJ2-7; no clear D gene. Germline loops: CDR1 SGHVS, CDR2 FQNEAQ. The CDR3 covers 14 residues. The CDR3 DNA follows: TGTGCAAGCAGCTTAGATCACAGATTCTATGAACAGTACTTC. It codes for CASSLDHRFYEQYF.

This clonotype was seen more than once but under ten times. The rearrangement links TRBV6-2 or TRBV6-3 to TRBJ2-7; D is unclear. From germline, CDR1 is MNHEY and CDR2 SVGEGT. This CDR3 comprises 12 residues. V lost 2 bases to trimming and J lost 2 bases, with 4 bases between them. CDR3 sequence reads: CASSYRAYEQYF. The CDR3 bases are TGTGCCAGCAGTTACAGGGCCTACGAGCAGTACTTC.

This chain links TRBV28 with TRBJ2-7; possible D gene TRBD1, 5 bases. Trimming removed 7 bases at V and 2 bases at J, with 15 bases between. CDR1 and CDR2 (germline): MDHEN, SYDVKM. The CDR3 contains 14 residues. In nucleotides, the CDR3 is TGTGCCAGCATGACCCGACAGATGACCTACGAGCAGTACTTC. Encoded protein: CASMTRQMTYEQYF. Based on the CDR3 plus reference TRBV28 and TRBJ2-7, the full variable domain is DVKVTQSSRYLVKRTGEKVFLECVQDMDHENMFWYRQDPGLGLRLIYFSYDVKMKEKGDIPEGYSVSREKKERFSLILESASTNQTSMYLCASMTRQMTYEQYFGPGTRLTVT.

The CDR3 DNA is TGTGCCAGCAGCGTAACGACAGGGATTCTTACAGATACGCAGTATTTT. It yields the protein CASSVTTGILTDTQYF. This sequence joins TRBV9 and TRBJ2-3; 7 nucleotides agree with TRBD1. CDR1 and CDR2 (germline): SGDLS, YYNGEE. The CDR3 extends over 16 amino acids. The J segment lost 3 bases and the V segment lost 1 base, leaving 8 bases of the junction unmatched.

The chain recombines TRBV20-1 with TRBJ1-4; weak D call: TRBD1 (5 bases). CDR1 and CDR2 from the germline V gene are DFQATT and SNEGSKA (reference sequence). The V end was cut by 1 base, the J end by 4 bases, with 10 bases between. This CDR3 comprises 14 residues. The DNA for the CDR3 is TGCAGTGCTAGAGGACTGGGGGTTAATGAAAAACTGTTTTTT. This codes for CSARGLGVNEKLFF.

This clonotype was detected only a few times. The J gene is TRBJ2-7, the V gene TRBV28; TRBD2 matches at 9 bases. The CDR3 spans 15 residues. In germline, CDR1 is MDHEN, CDR2 SYDVKM. With 6 bases clipped from V and 0 bases from J, the junction kept 6 bases outside the gene matches. This CDR3 reads CASRPGLANSYEQYF. The DNA of the CDR3 is TGTGCCAGCAGGCCAGGACTAGCGAACTCCTACGAGCAGTACTTC.

In this sample, this clonotype turned up a few times. The chain has TRBV4-1 and TRBJ2-4, with TRBD1 as a possible D gene (5 bases). V dropped 4 bases and J dropped 4 bases, with 14 bases sitting between them. The V gene's germline CDR1 is MGHRA and CDR2 YSYEKL. The CDR3 consists of 15 residues. CDR3 sequence: CASSPAVAGKNIQYF. CDR3 sequence (DNA): TGCGCCAGCAGCCCTGCCGTGGCAGGGAAAAACATTCAGTACTTC.